A selection of T cell receptor beta chains follows, all from one sample in a study of a mutant IDH1 vaccine in newly diagnosed glioma. These TCRs are of unknown antigen specificity. TCRdb's table, derived via immunoSEQ multiplex PCR, lists solely in-frame clones and lacks some. The sample includes around 32,000 clones, roughly 78% of them seen just once. Source: PBMCs, taken from a glioma patient whose treatment included an IDH1 peptide vaccine. These TCRs come from a middle-aged man with glioma. Some clones in this sample may be carry-over from other donors' samples. CDR3s include the opening cysteine and the closing phenylalanine or tryptophan. The order of the fields is CDR3 protein, V gene, J gene, CDR3 length.

CASSGPGQGAVGQHF	TRBV7-8	TRBJ1-5	15
CASSQAGETQYF	TRBV18	TRBJ2-5	12
CASSRGQGSYGYTF	TRBV6-5	TRBJ1-2	14
CATTGQGDNGYTF	TRBV27	TRBJ1-2	13
CASSPGGAEDRELFF	TRBV5-1	TRBJ2-2	15
CASMPGGGHYGYTF	TRBV7-2	TRBJ1-2	14
CASSLVGTVTEAFF	TRBV5-6	TRBJ1-1	14
CASSGTSGADTQYF	TRBV6-4	TRBJ2-3	14
CASSARPGTSTDTQYF	TRBV9	TRBJ2-3	16
CASSLTGRSEGAYGYTF	TRBV11-2	TRBJ1-2	17
CASSGEGRGNTEAFF	TRBV5-1	TRBJ1-1	15
CASSSRDRAVDNEKLFF	TRBV5-6	TRBJ1-4	17
CASSPGQNTGELFF	TRBV18	TRBJ2-2	14